This TCR beta chain stems from a study of cytomegalovirus exposure and HLA in healthy donors. Concerning this clone: What it binds is unknown.

With 60 Vbeta and 13 Jbeta primers, the PCR was carried out. Generated by immunoSEQ multiplex PCR, the TCRdb table keeps only in-frame clones and is missing some. The sample consists of about 130,000 clones, about 82% of them appearing once. Study-level findings and limits: Excluded: some indistinguishable V segments such as TRBV6-2 and TRBV6-3.

V dropped 1 base and J dropped 1 base, with 9 bases sitting between them. Germline V lookup: CDR1 SGHNT, CDR2 YYREEE (reference sequence). The CDR3 covers 14 residues. The chain uses TRBV5-4 and TRBJ2-7; D remains ambiguous. Sequencing used PBMCs. The sequence was obtained from a man younger than 40 in good health and CMV-seronegative. The CDR3 region is CASSLSLESYEQYF. DNA of the CDR3: TGTGCCAGCAGCTTGAGCCTCGAGTCCTACGAGCAGTACTTC.